This entry features one T cell receptor beta chain sequence. What it recognizes is unknown. According to the study, genomic DNA was the template for TCR beta VDJ and CDR3 profiling. Each CDR3 protein gets one entry after TCRdb re-called the reads with MiXCR. The profile shows fewer than 200,000 distinct CDR3 sequences, roughly 50% of them singletons. The CDR3 totals 14 residues. CDR1 and CDR2 from the germline V gene are SQVTM and ANQGSEA. This sample was taken from a study of CD8+CD57+ T cells in acquired aplastic anemia. Study summary: Average DNA yield from sorted CD4+ and CD8+ cells was approximately 3.2 ug.

Selection for sequencing was limited to patients who had shown CD8+CD57+ cell expansion by flow cytometry. Study findings and constraints: Patients were compared with controls for CD8+ Simpson's diversity, and no significant difference emerged.

The rearrangement links TRBV29-1 to TRBJ2-7, with a weak D call TRBD2 (6 bases). The end of the DNA aligns better with TRBJ2-5, so the J call may be wrong. The sequenced sample consisted of sorted CD4+, CD8+, or CD8+CD57+ T cells (not recorded which) from PBMCs. This clonotype originated in a human donor with aplastic anemia. CDR3 protein: CSVEEWNGGATQYF. As DNA, the CDR3 is TGCAGCGTTGAAGAATGGAACGGAGGGGCGACCCAGTACTTC.